Described below is a single TCR beta chain sequence and its context. The target antigen is unknown. The sample comes from a study of T cell responses to AZD1222 COVID-19 vaccine. Germline values: CDR1 LNHDA, CDR2 SQIVND (reference sequence). V lost 1 base to trimming and J lost 6 bases; unmatched junction nucleotides: 11. This CDR3 spans 17 amino acids. Study-wide results and limits: Donors were largely white British and mainly female; clonal diversity was possibly underestimated.

Method: immunoSEQ multiplex PCR; TCRdb's copy keeps in-frame clones and lacks some. Of roughly 150,000 clones in the sample, roughly 88% are singletons; the top ten hold more than 3%. The chain combines TRBV19 with TRBJ2-7; the match to TRBD1 covers 11 bases. The clonotype originates from an adult in good health. Material: peripheral blood, obtained on day 0 of MenACWY control vaccination. As DNA, the CDR3 is TGTGCCAGTAGTATAGGGATCGGGACAGGGGGTATCAGCGAGCAGTACTTC. Its protein is CASSIGIGTGGISEQYF.